This TCR beta chain was identified in a study of T cells after yellow fever vaccination. Study conclusions and caveats: The CD4 and CD8 compartments had a small share of their clonotypes in common.

5'RACE template switching produced TCR cDNA carrying a universal primer site and UMIs. TCRdb re-derived calls from the 5' RACE reads in MiXCR, one entry per CDR3 protein. The table lists more than 95,000 distinct CDR3 sequences, around 6.7% of them singletons. This clonotype was observed at least ten times. The antigen is undetermined. The CDR3 is made up of 15 amino acids. CDR1 is SGHTA, CDR2 FQGNSA, per germline. J lost 3 bases, V lost 5 bases, and 8 bases had no gene match. The source of this sequence is a man between 18 and 29 years old who received the YFV17D yellow fever vaccine. This chain links TRBV7-2 with TRBJ1-2, with 8 bases aligning to TRBD1. The sample here was CD4+ T cells sorted from PBMCs, taken roughly 45 days after the first yellow fever vaccination. CDR3 loop: CASSPDPGGHYGYTF. The DNA of the CDR3 is TGTGCCAGCAGCCCAGACCCAGGGGGCCACTATGGCTACACCTTC.